This T cell receptor (beta chain) came from a study of OX40 agonist ivuxolimab in advanced cancers. Across the whole study: Partial responses, seen in three patients, involved one hepatocellular carcinoma and two cutaneous melanomas.

With autoimmune disease history or systemic immunosuppression, patients were excluded. Repertoires were generated with immunoSEQ multiplex PCR, while TCRdb's copy carries only in-frame clones and drops some. The table records tens of thousands of clones, 83% of them present only once. This CDR3 is 17 amino acids long. CDR1 SGHTA and CDR2 FQGTGA come from the germline V gene. Deletions cut 4 bases from V and 6 bases from J, with 21 bases between. The starting material was CD4+ or CD8+ T cells sorted from blood, obtained in a trial of the OX40 agonist ivuxolimab. This chain uses TRBV7-3 with TRBJ2-2, with a tentative D call TRBD2 (7 bases). The sequence was obtained from an adult with an advanced solid tumor such as melanoma, head and neck, liver or kidney cancer. DNA for the CDR3: TGTGCCAGCAGCTCGGGGGCGGGAGTAGGTGTCGCCGGGGAGCTGTTTTTT. The encoded protein is CASSSGAGVGVAGELFF.